This T cell receptor beta chain originates from a study of blood T cell repertoires in COVID-19. Whole-study context: PBMCs, B-cell-depleted T cells, or T cells provided the cDNA or gDNA that made up the material.

The V end was cut by 2 bases, the J end by 7 bases, with 16 bases between. Germline CDR1 SGHTA, CDR2 FQGNSA. The CDR3 has 15 residues. Adults between roughly 18 and 89 years of age took part from 20 to 25 US areas. Data came from immunoSEQ multiplex PCR; TCRdb stores just in-frame clones and leaves some out. The repertoire has fewer than 300,000 clones, 85% to 90% of them found once; the top ten carry roughly 9%. This sequence joins TRBV7-2 and TRBJ2-3; D is possibly TRBD2 (6 bases). The sequenced sample consisted of PBMCs or T cells enriched from blood (not recorded which). The receptor's source is a man in his forties who had recovered from COVID-19. CDR3: CASSLSETRAYTQYF. The CDR3 DNA reads as TGTGCCAGCAGCTTATCGGAGACTAGGGCATATACGCAGTATTTT.